This T cell receptor (beta chain) was identified in a study of blood T cell repertoires in COVID-19. For the study at large: COVID-19 samples from acute and convalescent phases originated in the United States, Italy and Spain.

Germline values: CDR1 SGHRS, CDR2 YFSETQ. With 5 bases removed from V and 2 bases from J, the gap between germline ends came to 11 bases. This CDR3 contains 13 residues. How the authors handled the data: From reference gene primer amplification, estimates of nucleated cell counts were derived. Method: immunoSEQ multiplex PCR; TCRdb's copy keeps in-frame clones and lacks some. That table is the source of V, J and clone size, and D and trimming were worked out from the DNA. Among 45,000 to 60,000 clones listed, around 90% were seen once. This TCR derives from a man aged 50-59 years with acute or convalescent COVID-19. The sequenced sample consisted of peripheral blood. The chain has TRBV5-1 and TRBJ2-7, with D possibly TRBD2 on 6 matching bases. CDR3 bases: TGCGCCAGCAGACGGGACTCCGCCTACGAGCAGTACTTC. This translates into CASRRDSAYEQYF.